Included here is one T cell receptor (beta chain) sequence, with context. The antigen remains unidentified. CDR3 size: 17 residues. V was trimmed by 4 bases and J by 3 bases, leaving 20 bases between them. Germline assignment: CDR1 SGHRS and CDR2 YFSETQ. The data were obtained in a study of shared clonotypes between healthy human individuals. On the study more broadly: Serving as donors were two women and three men, whose ages spanned 18 to 49. Study-wide results and limits: Generally, estimated richness proved larger in naive subsets than it did in memory subsets.

As defined, naive CD8 cells were CD45RO-negative and positively selected for CCR7, with terminally differentiated effector memory CD45RA+ cells excluded. Donors, healthy HIV-negative adults, lacked recent acute infections or vaccinations. TCRdb's copy holds only in-frame clones and misses some; the assay was immunoSEQ multiplex PCR. The data hold more than 2 million clones, with approximately 94% observed a single time. The sequence derives from a man between 18 and 29 years old in good health. Material: naive CD8+ T cells sorted from blood. The chain is built from TRBV5-1 and TRBJ2-1; the D gene is possibly TRBD1 (7 bases). CDR3: CASSPFSQGRIYNEQFF. CDR3 in DNA: TGCGCCAGCAGCCCGTTTTCACAGGGGAGGATCTACAATGAGCAGTTCTTC.